What follows describes a single T cell receptor (beta chain). V was pared by 6 bases and J by 3 bases, with 6 bases of the junction left unmatched. CDR3 length: 14 residues. CDR1 is SNHLY, CDR2 FYNNEI, per germline. These data originate in a study of T cells in localized non-small cell lung cancer. Repertoires were generated with immunoSEQ multiplex PCR, while TCRdb's copy carries only in-frame clones and drops some. The data contain more than 20,000 clones, about 84% of them singletons. This material consisted of PBMCs, taken before any cancer treatment. The source of this sequence is a woman aged 35-70 years with stage II squamous cell lung carcinoma. V gene TRBV2 combines with J gene TRBJ1-1, with 8 nucleotides matching TRBD1. The CDR3 here is CASSPDRGYTEAFF. In DNA, the CDR3 is TGTGCCAGCAGCCCAGACAGGGGATACACTGAAGCTTTCTTT. The complete variable domain, with remaining parts taken from reference TRBV2 and TRBJ1-1, reads EPEVTQTPSHQVTQMGQEVILRCVPISNHLYFYWYRQILGQKVEFLVSFYNNEISEKSEIFDDQFSVERPDGSNFTLKIRSTKLEDSAMYFCASSPDRGYTEAFFGQGTRLTVV.